This TCR beta chain derives from a study of blood T cells in healthy people across ages. Germline lookup yields CDR1 SNHLY and CDR2 FYNNEI. V dropped 8 bases and J dropped 6; count of bases not matched to a gene: 11. The CDR3 sequence is 14 residues long. Next came a second PCR, run for about 6 to 12 cycles, which used a sample-barcoded 5' primer along with a J-beta primer mix. TCRdb itself ran the 5' RACE reads through MiXCR, one entry per CDR3 protein. In the table there are around 900,000 distinct CDR3 sequences, roughly 51% of which are singletons. The TCR sequence derives from a woman aged 60 to 75 in good health. This chain connects TRBV2 to TRBJ2-5, with TRBD2 matching 8 bases. Sequenced: blood. CDR3 nucleotides: TGTGCCAGCTACATGACTAGCGTAGGGAAGACCCAGTACTTC. Translation gives CASYMTSVGKTQYF.